Shown below are 5 T cell receptor beta chains from a single sample sequenced in a study of T cells in Graves' hyperthyroidism and ophthalmopathy. Authors of the study amplified TCR beta CDR3 regions from RNA transcripts. The primer set for the first-round RT-PCR of the TCR CDR3 was HTBI. TCRdb analysed the multiplex PCR reads with MiXCR anew, one entry per CDR3 protein. Among about 350,000 distinct CDR3 sequences listed, around a sixth were seen once. Sequences were obtained from blood. The receptors come from a woman aged 40 to 50 with Graves' ophthalmopathy.

The chain uses TRBV5-1 and TRBJ2-7; TRBD1 matches 10 bases. Germline trimming cut 6 bases from V and 5 bases from J; bases unmatched to any gene: 5. The CDR3 covers 13 residues. CDR1 is SGHRS and CDR2 is YFSETQ in the germline V gene. The CDR3 sequence: CASTETGGHEQYF. The CDR3 DNA follows: TGCGCCAGCACAGAGACAGGGGGCCACGAGCAGTACTTC. Combining the CDR3 with reference TRBV5-1 and TRBJ2-7 gives the whole variable domain KAGVTQTPRYLIKTRGQQVTLSCSPISGHRSVSWYQQTPGQGLQFLFEYFSETQRNKGNFPGRFSGRQFSNSRSEMNVSTLELGDSALYLCASTETGGHEQYFGPGTRLTVT.

This clonotype was recorded at least ten times. The chain employs TRBV28 and TRBJ1-1; D unclear. Germline CDR1 is MDHEN and CDR2 is SYDVKM. Trimming removed 8 bases at V and 3 bases at J, with 10 bases between. The CDR3 is made up of 12 amino acids. The CDR3 region has the DNA TGTGCCAGCTACAGCCAGCACACTGAAGCTTTCTTT. Residues: CASYSQHTEAFF.

This clonotype was observed at least ten times. The rearrangement uses TRBV7-2 and TRBJ1-6; D remains ambiguous. Trimming stripped 1 base from V and 8 bases from J, with 6 bases between. This CDR3 has 13 amino acids. Per the germline V gene, CDR1 is SGHTA and CDR2 is FQGNSA. Here the CDR3 DNA reads TGTGCCAGCAGCTTAGACGGATATTCACCCCTCCACTTT. Its protein is CASSLDGYSPLHF.

This clonotype has at least ten counts. The CDR3 region is CASSLYGGQVNTEAFF. Written as DNA, the CDR3 is TGTGCCAGCAGCTTATATGGGGGGCAAGTGAACACTGAAGCTTTCTTT. The chain has TRBV11-2 and TRBJ1-1, with D possibly TRBD1 on 6 matching bases. There are 16 residues in the CDR3. Trimming left V 2 bases short and J 0 bases short, with 13 bases between. The germline V gene has CDR1 SGHAT and CDR2 FQNNGV.

This clonotype has ten or more counts. The genes are TRBV29-1 and TRBJ1-1, with 8 positions matching TRBD1. The CDR3 length is 15 residues. V was clipped by 5 bases and J by 4 bases; unmatched bases: 12. Germline V lookup: CDR1 SQVTM, CDR2 ANQGSEA. CDR3 nucleotide sequence: TGCAGCGTTCAAACCACAGGGGGAAGAGGCACTGAAGCTTTCTTT. Residues: CSVQTTGGRGTEAFF.